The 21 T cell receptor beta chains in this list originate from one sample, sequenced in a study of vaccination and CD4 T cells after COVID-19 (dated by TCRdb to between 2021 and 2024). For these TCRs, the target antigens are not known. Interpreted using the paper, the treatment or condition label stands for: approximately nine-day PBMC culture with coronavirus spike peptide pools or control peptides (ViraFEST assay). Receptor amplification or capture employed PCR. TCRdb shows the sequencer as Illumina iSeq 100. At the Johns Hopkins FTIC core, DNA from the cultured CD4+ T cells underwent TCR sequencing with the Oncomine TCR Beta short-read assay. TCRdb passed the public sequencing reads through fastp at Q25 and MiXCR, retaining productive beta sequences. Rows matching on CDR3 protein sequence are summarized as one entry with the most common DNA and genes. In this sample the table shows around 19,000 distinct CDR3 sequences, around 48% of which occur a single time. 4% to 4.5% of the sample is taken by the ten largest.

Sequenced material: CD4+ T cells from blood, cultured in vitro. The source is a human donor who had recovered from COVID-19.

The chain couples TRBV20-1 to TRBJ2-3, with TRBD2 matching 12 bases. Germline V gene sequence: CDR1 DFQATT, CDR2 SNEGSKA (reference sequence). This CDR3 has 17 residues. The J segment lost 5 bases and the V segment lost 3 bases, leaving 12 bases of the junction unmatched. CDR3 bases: TGCAGTGCTAGTCCCTTTGAGACTAGCGGGGGTGGAGATACGCAGTATTTT. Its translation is CSASPFETSGGGDTQYF.

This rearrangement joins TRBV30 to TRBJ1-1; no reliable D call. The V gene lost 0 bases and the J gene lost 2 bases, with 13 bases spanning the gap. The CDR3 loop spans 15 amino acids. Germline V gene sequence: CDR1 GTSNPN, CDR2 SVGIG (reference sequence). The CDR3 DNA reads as TGTGCCTGGAGTGTAAACAGTCGGAGAAACACTGAAGCTTTCTTT. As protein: CAWSVNSRRNTEAFF.

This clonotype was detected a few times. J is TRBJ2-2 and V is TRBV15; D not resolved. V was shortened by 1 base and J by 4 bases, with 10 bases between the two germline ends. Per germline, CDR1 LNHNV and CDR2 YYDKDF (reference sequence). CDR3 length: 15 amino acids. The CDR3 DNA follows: TGTGCCACCAGCAGAGTGTCGTGGGGCACCGGGGAGCTGTTTTTT. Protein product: CATSRVSWGTGELFF.

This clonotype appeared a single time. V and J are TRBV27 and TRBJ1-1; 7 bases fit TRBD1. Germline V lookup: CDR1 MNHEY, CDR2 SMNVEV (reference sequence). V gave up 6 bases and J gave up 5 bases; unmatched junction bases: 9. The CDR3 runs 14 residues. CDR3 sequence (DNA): TGTGCCAGCAGGACCCGAGGGGGCTTGACTGAAGCTTTCTTT. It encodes CASRTRGGLTEAFF.

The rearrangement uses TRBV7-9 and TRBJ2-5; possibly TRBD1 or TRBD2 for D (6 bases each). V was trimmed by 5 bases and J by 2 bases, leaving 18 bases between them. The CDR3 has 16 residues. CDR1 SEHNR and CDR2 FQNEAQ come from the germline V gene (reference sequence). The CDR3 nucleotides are TGTGCCAGCAGCCCGACGTCGATAGGGGGGCAAGAGACCCAGTACTTC. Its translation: CASSPTSIGGQETQYF. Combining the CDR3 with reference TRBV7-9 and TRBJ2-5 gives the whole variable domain DTGVSQNPRHKITKRGQNVTFRCDPISEHNRLYWYRQTLGQGPEFLTYFQNEAQLEKSRLLSDRFSAERPKGSFSTLEIQRTEQGDSAMYLCASSPTSIGGQETQYFGPGTRLLVL.

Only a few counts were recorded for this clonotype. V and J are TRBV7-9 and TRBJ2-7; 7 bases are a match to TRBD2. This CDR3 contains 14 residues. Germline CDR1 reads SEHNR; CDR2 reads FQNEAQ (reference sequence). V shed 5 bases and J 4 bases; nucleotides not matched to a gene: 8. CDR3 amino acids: CASSPQLATYEQYF. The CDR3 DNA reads TGTGCCAGCAGCCCCCAACTAGCGACTTACGAGCAGTACTTC. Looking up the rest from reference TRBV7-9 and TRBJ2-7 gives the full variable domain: DTGVSQNPRHKITKRGQNVTFRCDPISEHNRLYWYRQTLGQGPEFLTYFQNEAQLEKSRLLSDRFSAERPKGSFSTLEIQRTEQGDSAMYLCASSPQLATYEQYFGPGTRLTVT.

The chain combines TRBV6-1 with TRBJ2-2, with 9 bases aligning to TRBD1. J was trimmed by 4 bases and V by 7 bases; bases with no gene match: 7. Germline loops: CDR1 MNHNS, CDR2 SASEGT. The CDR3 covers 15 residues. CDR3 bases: TGTGCCAGCACCAGGACAGGGGCAATCACCGGGGAGCTGTTTTTT. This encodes CASTRTGAITGELFF.

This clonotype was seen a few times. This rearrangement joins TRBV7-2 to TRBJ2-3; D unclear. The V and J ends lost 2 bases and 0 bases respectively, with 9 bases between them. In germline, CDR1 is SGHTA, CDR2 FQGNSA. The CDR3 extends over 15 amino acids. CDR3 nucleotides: TGTGCCAGCAGCTTATCGGGTGGGAGCACAGATACGCAGTATTTT. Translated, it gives CASSLSGGSTDTQYF.

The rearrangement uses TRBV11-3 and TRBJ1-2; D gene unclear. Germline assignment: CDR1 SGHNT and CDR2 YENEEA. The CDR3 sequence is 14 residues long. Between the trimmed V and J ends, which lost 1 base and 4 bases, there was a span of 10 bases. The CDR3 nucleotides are TGTGCCAGCAGCTTAGCCAGTGAGACCTATGGCTACACCTTC. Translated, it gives CASSLASETYGYTF.

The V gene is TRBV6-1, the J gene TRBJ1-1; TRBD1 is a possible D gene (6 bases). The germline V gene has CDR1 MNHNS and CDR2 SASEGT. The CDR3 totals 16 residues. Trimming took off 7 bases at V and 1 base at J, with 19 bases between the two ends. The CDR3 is CASTTGGDRRNTEAFF. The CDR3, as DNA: TGTGCCAGCACCACCGGGGGAGACAGGAGGAACACTGAAGCTTTCTTT.

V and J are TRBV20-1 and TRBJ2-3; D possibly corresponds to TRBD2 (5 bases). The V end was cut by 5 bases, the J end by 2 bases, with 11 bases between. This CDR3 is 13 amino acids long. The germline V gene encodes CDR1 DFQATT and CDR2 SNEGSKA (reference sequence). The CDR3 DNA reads TGCAGTGCTCCAGCGGAACCCACAGATACGCAGTATTTT. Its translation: CSAPAEPTDTQYF.

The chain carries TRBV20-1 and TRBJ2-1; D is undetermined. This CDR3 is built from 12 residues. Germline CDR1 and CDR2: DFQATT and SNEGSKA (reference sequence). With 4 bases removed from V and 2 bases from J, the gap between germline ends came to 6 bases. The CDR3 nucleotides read TGCAGTGCTACAACTCCCTACAATGAGCAGTTCTTC. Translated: CSATTPYNEQFF.

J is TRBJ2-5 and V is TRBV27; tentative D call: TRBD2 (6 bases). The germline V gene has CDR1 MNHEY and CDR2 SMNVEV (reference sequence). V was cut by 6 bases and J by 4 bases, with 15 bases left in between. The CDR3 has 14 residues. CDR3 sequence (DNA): TGTGCCAGCAGCGTGGCGGGGATCCCAGAGACCCAGTACTTC. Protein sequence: CASSVAGIPETQYF.

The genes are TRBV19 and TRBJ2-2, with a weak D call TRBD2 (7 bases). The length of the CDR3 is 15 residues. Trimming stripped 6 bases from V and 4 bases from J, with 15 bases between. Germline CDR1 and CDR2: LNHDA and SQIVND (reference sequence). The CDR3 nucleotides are TGTGCCAGTAGAGTACAGGGAGGGAGCACCGGGGAGCTGTTTTTT. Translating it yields CASRVQGGSTGELFF.

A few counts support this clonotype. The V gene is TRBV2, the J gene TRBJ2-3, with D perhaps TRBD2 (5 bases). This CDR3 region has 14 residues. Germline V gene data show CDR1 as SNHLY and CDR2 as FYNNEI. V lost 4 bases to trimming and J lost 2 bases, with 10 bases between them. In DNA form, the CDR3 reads TGTGCCAGCAGTGGAGGGATTCCCACAGATACGCAGTATTTT. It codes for CASSGGIPTDTQYF.

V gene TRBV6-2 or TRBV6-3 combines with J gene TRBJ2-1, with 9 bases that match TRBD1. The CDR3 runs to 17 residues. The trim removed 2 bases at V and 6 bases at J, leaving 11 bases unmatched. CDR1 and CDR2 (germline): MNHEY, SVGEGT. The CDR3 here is CASSYHTQMTGGNEQFF. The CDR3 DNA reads TGTGCCAGCAGTTACCACACACAAATGACAGGGGGCAATGAGCAGTTCTTC.

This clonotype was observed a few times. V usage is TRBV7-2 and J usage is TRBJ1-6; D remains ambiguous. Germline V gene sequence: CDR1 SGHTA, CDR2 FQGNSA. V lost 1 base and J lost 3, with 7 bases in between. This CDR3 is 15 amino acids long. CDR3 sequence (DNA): TGTGCCAGCAGCTTAGGAAGGGTCTATAATTCACCCCTCCACTTT. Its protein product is CASSLGRVYNSPLHF.

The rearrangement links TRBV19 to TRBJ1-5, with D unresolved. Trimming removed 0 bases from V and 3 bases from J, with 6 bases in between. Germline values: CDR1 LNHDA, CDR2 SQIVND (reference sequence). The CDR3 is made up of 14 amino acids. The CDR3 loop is CASSIDTVNQPQHF. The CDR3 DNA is TGTGCCAGTAGTATAGACACAGTCAATCAGCCCCAGCATTTT.

CDR3 bases: TGCAGTGCTAGAGACAACACTGAAGCTTTCTTT. Residues: CSARDNTEAFF. The gene calls are TRBV20-1 and TRBJ1-1; D is unresolved. This CDR3 is 11 amino acids long. The V gene lost 0 bases and the J gene lost 2 bases, with 1 base spanning the gap. In germline, CDR1 is DFQATT, CDR2 SNEGSKA (reference sequence).

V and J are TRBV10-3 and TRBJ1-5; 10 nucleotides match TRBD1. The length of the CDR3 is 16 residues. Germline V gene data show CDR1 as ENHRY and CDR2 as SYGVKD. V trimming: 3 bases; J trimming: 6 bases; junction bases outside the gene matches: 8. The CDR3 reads CAISDPGTGAGQPQHF. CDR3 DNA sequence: TGTGCCATCAGTGATCCCGGGACAGGGGCCGGTCAGCCCCAGCATTTT.

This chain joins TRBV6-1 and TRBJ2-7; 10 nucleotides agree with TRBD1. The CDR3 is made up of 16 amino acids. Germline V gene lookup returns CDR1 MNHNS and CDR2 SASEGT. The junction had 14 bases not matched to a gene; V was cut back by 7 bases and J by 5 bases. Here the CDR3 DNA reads TGTGCCAGCACCTCGACAGGGGGCGTCTCTTGCCACGAGCAGTACTTC. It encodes CASTSTGGVSCHEQYF.